Described below is a single TCR beta chain sequence and its context. The data belong to a study of blood T cell repertoires in COVID-19. Some clones are missing from TCRdb's copy, which holds only in-frame ones; the method was immunoSEQ multiplex PCR. The profile shows 130,000 to 150,000 clones, about four fifths of them singletons. This CDR3 region has 12 residues. Trimming cost V 4 bases and J 4 bases, with 6 bases left between them. The germline CDR1 and CDR2 sequences are SGHKS and YYEKEE (reference sequence). Source material: PBMCs or T cells enriched from blood (not recorded which). This TCR was recovered from a woman between 45 and 60 years old who had been exposed to COVID-19. This sequence joins TRBV5-5 and TRBJ1-5; weak D call: TRBD1 (6 bases). CDR3 amino acids: CASSQGNQPQHF. CDR3 coding DNA: TGTGCCAGCAGCCAGGGGAATCAGCCCCAGCATTTT.